This section outlines one T cell receptor (beta chain) sequence together with its context. The study tagged each TCR cDNA molecule with a unique molecular identifier. One entry per CDR3 protein results from TCRdb running MiXCR on the 5' RACE reads. The sample consists of approximately 11,000 distinct CDR3 sequences, around 9.3% of them appearing once. Per germline, CDR1 SGHDN and CDR2 FVKESK. The V end was cut by 4 bases, the J end by 8 bases, with 14 bases between. The CDR3 consists of 14 residues. This entry is derived from a study of spatial heterogeneity in lung cancer. The time point was: sample taken at primary tumor resection. Unsorted tumor, nontumor lung tissue or cryopreserved PBMC supplied the whole RNA. Donors were roughly 72 untreated early-stage non-small cell lung cancer patients.

The rearrangement links TRBV14 to TRBJ1-4; D is perhaps TRBD1 (5 bases). The source of this sequence is a male donor with early-stage non-small cell lung cancer. Here the sequenced sample was PBMCs, taken at surgery. CDR3 DNA sequence: TGTGCCAGCAGCCCGGGGGGACTTGGCGAAAAACTGTTTTTT. The encoded protein is CASSPGGLGEKLFF.